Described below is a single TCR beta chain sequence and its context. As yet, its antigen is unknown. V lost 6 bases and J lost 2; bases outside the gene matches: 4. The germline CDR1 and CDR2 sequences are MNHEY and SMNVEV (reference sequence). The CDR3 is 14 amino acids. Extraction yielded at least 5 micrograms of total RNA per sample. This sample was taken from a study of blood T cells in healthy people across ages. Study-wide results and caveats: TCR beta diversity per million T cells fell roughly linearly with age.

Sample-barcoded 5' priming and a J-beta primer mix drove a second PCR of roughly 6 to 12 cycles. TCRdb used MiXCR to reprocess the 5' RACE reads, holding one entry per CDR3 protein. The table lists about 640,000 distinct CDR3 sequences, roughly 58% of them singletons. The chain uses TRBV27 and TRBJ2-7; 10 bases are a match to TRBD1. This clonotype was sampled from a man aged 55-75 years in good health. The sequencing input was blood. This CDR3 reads CASRTGQGPYEQYF. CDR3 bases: TGTGCCAGCAGAACGGGACAGGGGCCCTACGAGCAGTACTTC.